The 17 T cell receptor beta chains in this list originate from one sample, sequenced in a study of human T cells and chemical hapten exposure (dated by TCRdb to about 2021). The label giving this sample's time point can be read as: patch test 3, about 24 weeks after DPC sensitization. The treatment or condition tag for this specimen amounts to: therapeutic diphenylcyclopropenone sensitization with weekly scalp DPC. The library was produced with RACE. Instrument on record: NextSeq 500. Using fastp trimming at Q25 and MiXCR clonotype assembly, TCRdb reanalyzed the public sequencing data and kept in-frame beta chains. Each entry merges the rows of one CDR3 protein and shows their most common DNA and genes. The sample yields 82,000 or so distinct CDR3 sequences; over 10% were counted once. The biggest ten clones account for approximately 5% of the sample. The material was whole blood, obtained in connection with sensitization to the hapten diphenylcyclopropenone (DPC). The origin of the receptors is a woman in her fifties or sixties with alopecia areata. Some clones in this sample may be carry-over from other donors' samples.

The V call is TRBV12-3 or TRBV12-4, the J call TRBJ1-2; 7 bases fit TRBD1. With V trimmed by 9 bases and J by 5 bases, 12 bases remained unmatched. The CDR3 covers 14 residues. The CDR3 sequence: CASSPTGPLYGYTF. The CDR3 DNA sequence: TGTGCCAGTAGTCCGACAGGGCCCCTTTATGGCTACACCTTC.

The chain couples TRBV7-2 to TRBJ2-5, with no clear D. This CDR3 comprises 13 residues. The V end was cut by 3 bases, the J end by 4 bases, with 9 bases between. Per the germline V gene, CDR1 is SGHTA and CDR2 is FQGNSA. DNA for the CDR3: TGTGCCAGCAGCTTGAAAAGAGGAGAGACCCAGTACTTC. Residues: CASSLKRGETQYF.

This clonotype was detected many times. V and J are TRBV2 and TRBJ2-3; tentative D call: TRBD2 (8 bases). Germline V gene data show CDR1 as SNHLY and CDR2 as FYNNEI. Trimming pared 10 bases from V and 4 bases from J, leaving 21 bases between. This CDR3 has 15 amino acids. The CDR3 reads CATAATGGGSDTQYF. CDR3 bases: TGTGCCACCGCCGCTACGGGAGGGGGCTCAGATACGCAGTATTTT.

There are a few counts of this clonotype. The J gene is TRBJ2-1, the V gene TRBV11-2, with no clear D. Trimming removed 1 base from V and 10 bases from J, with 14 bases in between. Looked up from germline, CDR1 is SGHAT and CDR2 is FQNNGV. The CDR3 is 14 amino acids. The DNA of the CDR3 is TGTGCCAGCAGCTTAGTTGGGTCCATGGGGGAGCAGTTCTTC. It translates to CASSLVGSMGEQFF.

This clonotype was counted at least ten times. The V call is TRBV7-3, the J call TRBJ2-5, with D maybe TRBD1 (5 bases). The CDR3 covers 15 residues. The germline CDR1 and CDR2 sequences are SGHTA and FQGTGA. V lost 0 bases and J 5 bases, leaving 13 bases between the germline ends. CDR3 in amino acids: CASSLTPGSVETQYF. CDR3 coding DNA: TGTGCCAGCAGCTTAACCCCAGGGTCTGTGGAGACCCAGTACTTC.

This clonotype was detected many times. CDR3 nucleotide sequence: TGCAGTGCGTTAGGATTAGCGGGAGACTACAATGAGCAGTTCTTC. It codes for CSALGLAGDYNEQFF. J is TRBJ2-1 and V is TRBV20-1, with 9 nucleotides matching TRBD2. CDR3 size: 15 residues. Germline V gene data show CDR1 as DFQATT and CDR2 as SNEGSKA (reference sequence). With V trimmed by 6 bases and J by 3 bases, 9 bases remained unmatched.

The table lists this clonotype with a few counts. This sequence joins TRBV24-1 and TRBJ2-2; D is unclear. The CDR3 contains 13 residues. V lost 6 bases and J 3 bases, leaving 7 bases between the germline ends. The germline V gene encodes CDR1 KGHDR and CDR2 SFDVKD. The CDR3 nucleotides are TGTGCCACCAGTCAACAGTACACCGGGGAGCTGTTTTTT. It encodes CATSQQYTGELFF.

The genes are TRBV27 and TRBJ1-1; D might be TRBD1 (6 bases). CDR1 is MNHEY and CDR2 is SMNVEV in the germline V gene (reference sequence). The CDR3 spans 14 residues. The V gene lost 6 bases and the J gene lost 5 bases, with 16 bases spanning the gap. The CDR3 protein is CASRPTGWGTEAFF. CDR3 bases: TGTGCCAGCAGGCCGACAGGTTGGGGGACTGAAGCTTTCTTT.

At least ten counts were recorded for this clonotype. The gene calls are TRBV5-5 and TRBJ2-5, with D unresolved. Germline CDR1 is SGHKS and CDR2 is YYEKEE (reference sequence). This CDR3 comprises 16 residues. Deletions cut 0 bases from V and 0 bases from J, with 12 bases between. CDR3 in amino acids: CASSLEQFLDQETQYF. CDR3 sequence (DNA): TGTGCCAGCAGCTTGGAGCAATTTCTTGACCAAGAGACCCAGTACTTC.

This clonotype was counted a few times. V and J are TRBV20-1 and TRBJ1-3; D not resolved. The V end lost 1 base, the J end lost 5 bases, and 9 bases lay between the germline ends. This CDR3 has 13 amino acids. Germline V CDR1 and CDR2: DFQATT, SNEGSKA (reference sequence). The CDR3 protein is CSARAPGRNTIYF. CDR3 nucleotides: TGCAGTGCTAGAGCCCCGGGCCGAAACACCATATATTTT.

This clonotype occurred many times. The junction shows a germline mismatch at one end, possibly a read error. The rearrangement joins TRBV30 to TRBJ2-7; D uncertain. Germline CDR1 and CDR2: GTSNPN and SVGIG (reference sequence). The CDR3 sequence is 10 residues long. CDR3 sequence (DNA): TGTGCCTGGAGGGGGTCAATTTGGGGCTTC. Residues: CAWRGSIWGF.

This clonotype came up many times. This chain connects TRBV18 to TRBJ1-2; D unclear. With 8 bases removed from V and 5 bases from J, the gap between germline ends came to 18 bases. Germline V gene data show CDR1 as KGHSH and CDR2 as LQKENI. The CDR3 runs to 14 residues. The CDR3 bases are TGTGCCAGCACAAGATCAGGAATTGGTTATGGCTACACCTTC. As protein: CASTRSGIGYGYTF. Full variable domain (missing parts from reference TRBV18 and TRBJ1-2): NAGVMQNPRHLVRRRGQEARLRCSPMKGHSHVYWYRQLPEEGLKFMVYLQKENIIDESGMPKERFSAEFPKEGPSILRIQQVVRGDSAAYFCASTRSGIGYGYTFGSGTRLTVV.

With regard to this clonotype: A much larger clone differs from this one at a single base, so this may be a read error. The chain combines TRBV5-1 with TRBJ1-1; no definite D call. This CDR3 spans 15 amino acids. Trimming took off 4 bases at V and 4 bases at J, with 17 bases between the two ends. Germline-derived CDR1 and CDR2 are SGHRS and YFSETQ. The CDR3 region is CASSRIEGDGTEAFF. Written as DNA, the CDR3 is TGCGCCAGCAGCAGGATCGAGGGAGACGGCACTGAAGCTTTCTTT.

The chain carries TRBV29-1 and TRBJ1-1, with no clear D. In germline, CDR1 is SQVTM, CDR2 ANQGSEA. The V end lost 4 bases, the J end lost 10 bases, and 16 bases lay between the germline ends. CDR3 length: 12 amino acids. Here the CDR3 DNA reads TGCAGCGTTGCCTGGTCTGAATACTCAGCTTTCTTT. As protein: CSVAWSEYSAFF.

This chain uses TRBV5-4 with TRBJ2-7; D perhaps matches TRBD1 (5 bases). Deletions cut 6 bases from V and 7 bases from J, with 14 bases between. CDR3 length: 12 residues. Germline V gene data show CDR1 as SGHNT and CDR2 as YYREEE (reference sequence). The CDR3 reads CASTRDFAEQYF. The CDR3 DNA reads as TGTGCCAGCACCAGGGATTTCGCAGAGCAGTACTTC.

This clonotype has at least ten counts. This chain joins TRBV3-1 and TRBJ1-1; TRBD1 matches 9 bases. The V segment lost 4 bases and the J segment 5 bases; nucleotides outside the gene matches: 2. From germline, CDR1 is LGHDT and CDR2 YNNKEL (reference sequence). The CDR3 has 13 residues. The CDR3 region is CASSRTGVTEAFF. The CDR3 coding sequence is TGTGCCAGCAGCCGGACAGGGGTAACTGAAGCTTTCTTT.

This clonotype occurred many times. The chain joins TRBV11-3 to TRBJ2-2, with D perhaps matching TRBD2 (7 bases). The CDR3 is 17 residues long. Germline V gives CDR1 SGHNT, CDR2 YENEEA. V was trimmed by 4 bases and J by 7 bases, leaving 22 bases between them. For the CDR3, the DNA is TGTGCCAGCAGCTGGTCGGTAACAGGGACTAAGGTCGGGGAGCTGTTTTTT. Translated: CASSWSVTGTKVGELFF.